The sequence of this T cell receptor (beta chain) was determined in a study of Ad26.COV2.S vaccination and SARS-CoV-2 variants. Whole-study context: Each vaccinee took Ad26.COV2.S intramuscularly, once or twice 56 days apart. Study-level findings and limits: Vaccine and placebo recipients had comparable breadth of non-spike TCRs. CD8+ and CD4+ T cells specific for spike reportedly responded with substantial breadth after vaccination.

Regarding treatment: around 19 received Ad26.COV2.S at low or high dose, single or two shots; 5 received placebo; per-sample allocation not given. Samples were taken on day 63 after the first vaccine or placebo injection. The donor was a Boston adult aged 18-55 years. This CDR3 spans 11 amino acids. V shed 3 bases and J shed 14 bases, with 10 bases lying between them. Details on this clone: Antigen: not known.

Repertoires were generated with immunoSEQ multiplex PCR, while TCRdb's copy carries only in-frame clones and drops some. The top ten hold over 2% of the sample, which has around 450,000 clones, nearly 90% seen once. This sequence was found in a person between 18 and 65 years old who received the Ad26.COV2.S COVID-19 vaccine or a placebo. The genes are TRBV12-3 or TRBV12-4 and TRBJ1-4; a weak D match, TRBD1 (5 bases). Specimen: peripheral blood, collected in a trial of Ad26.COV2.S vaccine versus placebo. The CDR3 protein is CASSFGRGLFF. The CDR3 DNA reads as TGTGCCAGCAGTTTCGGACGGGGGCTGTTTTTT.